The rows below give T cell receptor beta chains drawn from one sample of a study of cytomegalovirus exposure and HLA in healthy donors. Here immunoSEQ multiplex PCR was the method, and the copy in TCRdb shows in-frame clones only, minus some. Seen here are a few hundred thousand clones, over 70% observed once, and the top ten hold around 8.3%. Source material: PBMCs. Source of these receptors: a woman aged 55-69 years in good health and CMV-seropositive. The CDR3 runs from the conserved cysteine through the conserved F or W. D genes are given only for firm matches. A clone size is listed for some rows: how often the clone was seen (once, few, many), or a class if it is expanded.

j_gene: TRBJ2-1; len: 15; d_gene: NA; abundance: NA; v_gene: TRBV18; CDR3aa: CASAAGQVFFSEQFF; CDR3nt: TGTGCCAGCGCAGCGGGACAGGTCTTTTTCTCTGAGCAGTTCTTC
j_gene: TRBJ2-1; len: 14; d_gene: TRBD2; abundance: NA; v_gene: TRBV9; CDR3aa: CASSVAVAGGEQFF; CDR3nt: TGTGCCAGCAGCGTAGCGGTTGCGGGAGGTGAGCAGTTCTTC
j_gene: TRBJ2-3; len: 15; d_gene: NA; abundance: once; v_gene: TRBV19; CDR3aa: CASSTPSGLADTQYF; CDR3nt: TGTGCCAGTAGTACCCCGTCGGGGTTGGCAGATACGCAGTATTTT
j_gene: TRBJ2-7; len: 13; d_gene: NA; abundance: NA; v_gene: TRBV5-6; CDR3aa: CASSLRGLYEQYF; CDR3nt: TGTGCCAGCAGCTTGAGGGGCCTCTACGAGCAGTACTTC
j_gene: TRBJ2-7; len: 16; d_gene: NA; abundance: NA; v_gene: TRBV27; CDR3aa: CASSQGFQGSSYEQYF; CDR3nt: TGTGCCAGCAGTCAGGGCTTCCAGGGATCGTCCTACGAGCAGTACTTC
j_gene: TRBJ2-1; len: 12; d_gene: NA; abundance: NA; v_gene: TRBV25-1; CDR3aa: CASSEYGSVQFF; CDR3nt: TGTGCCAGCAGTGAATACGGAAGCGTGCAGTTCTTC
j_gene: TRBJ1-2; len: 15; d_gene: NA; abundance: NA; v_gene: TRBV19; CDR3aa: CASSIIPGDPYGYTF; CDR3nt: TGTGCCAGTAGTATAATCCCAGGGGACCCCTATGGCTACACCTTC
j_gene: TRBJ2-7; len: 12; d_gene: NA; abundance: NA; v_gene: TRBV29-1; CDR3aa: CSVAQGLYEQYF; CDR3nt: TGCAGCGTTGCGCAGGGTCTCTACGAGCAGTACTTC
j_gene: TRBJ2-1; len: 13; d_gene: NA; abundance: NA; v_gene: TRBV19; CDR3aa: CASSSTRYNEQFF; CDR3nt: TGTGCCAGTAGCTCTACTCGGTACAATGAGCAGTTCTTC
j_gene: TRBJ1-2; len: 14; d_gene: NA; abundance: NA; v_gene: TRBV28; CDR3aa: CASTYGSGIYGYTF; CDR3nt: TGTGCCAGCACCTACGGATCAGGGATCTATGGCTACACCTTC
j_gene: TRBJ2-7; len: 13; d_gene: TRBD1; abundance: once; v_gene: TRBV10-3; CDR3aa: CAISGTGEGEQYF; CDR3nt: TGTGCCATCAGTGGGACAGGGGAAGGCGAGCAGTACTTC
j_gene: TRBJ1-5; len: 15; d_gene: NA; abundance: NA; v_gene: TRBV30; CDR3aa: CAWSDGLGQDQPQHF; CDR3nt: TGTGCCTGGAGTGATGGTCTGGGTCAGGATCAGCCCCAGCATTTT
j_gene: TRBJ2-1; len: 15; d_gene: TRBD2; abundance: NA; v_gene: TRBV11-2; CDR3aa: CASSLVSSGRNEQFF; CDR3nt: TGTGCCAGCAGCTTAGTTTCTAGCGGGAGGAATGAGCAGTTCTTC
j_gene: TRBJ2-7; len: 19; d_gene: TRBD2; abundance: NA; v_gene: TRBV6-1; CDR3aa: CASSGKPGLAGTSVYEQYF; CDR3nt: TGTGCCAGCAGTGGAAAACCGGGACTAGCGGGCACCTCCGTCTACGAGCAGTACTTC
j_gene: TRBJ1-4; len: 14; d_gene: NA; abundance: NA; v_gene: TRBV5-6; CDR3aa: CASSLASTNEKLFF; CDR3nt: TGTGCCAGCAGCTTGGCCTCAACTAATGAAAAACTGTTTTTT
j_gene: TRBJ2-7; len: 17; d_gene: NA; abundance: NA; v_gene: TRBV7-3; CDR3aa: CASSLSAILDTSYEQYF; CDR3nt: TGTGCCAGCAGCTTAAGCGCCATCTTGGACACTTCCTACGAGCAGTACTTC
j_gene: TRBJ1-4; len: 11; d_gene: NA; abundance: NA; v_gene: TRBV2; CDR3aa: CASRESEKLFF; CDR3nt: TGTGCCAGCAGAGAGTCTGAAAAACTGTTTTTT
j_gene: TRBJ1-2; len: 15; d_gene: NA; abundance: NA; v_gene: TRBV4-1; CDR3aa: CASSLSGPRGYGYTF; CDR3nt: TGCGCCAGCAGCTTGTCAGGGCCTCGTGGCTATGGCTACACCTTC
j_gene: TRBJ2-3; len: 19; d_gene: TRBD2; abundance: NA; v_gene: TRBV9; CDR3aa: CASSVGLLAGGPALDTQYF; CDR3nt: TGTGCCAGCAGCGTAGGCCTCCTAGCGGGAGGGCCTGCCCTGGATACGCAGTATTTT
j_gene: TRBJ2-3; len: 15; d_gene: TRBD1; abundance: once; v_gene: TRBV28; CDR3aa: CASSPSAGGTDTQYF; CDR3nt: TGTGCCAGCAGTCCGTCGGCAGGGGGAACAGATACGCAGTATTTT
j_gene: TRBJ2-7; len: 15; d_gene: TRBD2; abundance: NA; v_gene: TRBV13; CDR3aa: CASTLGTSGSYEQYF; CDR3nt: TGTGCCAGCACCCTAGGGACTAGCGGGAGTTACGAGCAGTACTTC
j_gene: TRBJ2-5; len: 12; d_gene: NA; abundance: NA; v_gene: TRBV4-1; CDR3aa: CASSRNRDNQYF; CDR3nt: TGCGCCAGCAGCCGAAACCGGGACAACCAGTACTTC
j_gene: TRBJ2-7; len: 12; d_gene: NA; abundance: NA; v_gene: TRBV10-2; CDR3aa: CASSEFGGEQYF; CDR3nt: TGCGCCAGCAGTGAGTTCGGGGGCGAGCAGTACTTC
j_gene: TRBJ2-1; len: 16; d_gene: TRBD2; abundance: NA; v_gene: TRBV19; CDR3aa: CASSIGIAGVYNEQFF; CDR3nt: TGTGCCAGTAGTATAGGAATCGCGGGAGTTTACAATGAGCAGTTCTTC
j_gene: TRBJ2-3; len: 12; d_gene: NA; abundance: NA; v_gene: TRBV12-5; CDR3aa: CASEGSTDTQYF; CDR3nt: TGTGCTAGCGAGGGTAGCACAGATACGCAGTATTTT
j_gene: TRBJ2-7; len: 13; d_gene: NA; abundance: once; v_gene: TRBV5-1; CDR3aa: CASRVTSAYEQYF; CDR3nt: TGCGCCAGCAGGGTGACTTCAGCCTACGAGCAGTACTTC
j_gene: TRBJ2-1; len: 15; d_gene: TRBD2; abundance: NA; v_gene: TRBV30; CDR3aa: CAWSRGSGRAGEQFF; CDR3nt: TGTGCCTGGAGTAGGGGTAGCGGGAGGGCCGGGGAGCAGTTCTTC
j_gene: TRBJ1-5; len: 13; d_gene: NA; abundance: once; v_gene: TRBV6-6; CDR3aa: CASSYARNQPQHF; CDR3nt: TGTGCCAGCAGTTACGCGCGCAATCAGCCCCAGCATTTT
j_gene: TRBJ2-3; len: 16; d_gene: TRBD2; abundance: NA; v_gene: TRBV5-1; CDR3aa: CASSLWVLAGEDTQYF; CDR3nt: TGCGCCAGCAGCTTATGGGTACTAGCGGGAGAAGATACGCAGTATTTT
j_gene: TRBJ1-3; len: 15; d_gene: NA; abundance: NA; v_gene: TRBV7-2; CDR3aa: CASSLVGASGNTIYF; CDR3nt: TGTGCCAGCAGCTTAGTAGGGGCCTCTGGAAACACCATATATTTT
j_gene: TRBJ2-1; len: 15; d_gene: TRBD1; abundance: NA; v_gene: TRBV28; CDR3aa: CASSIDRGPYNEQFF; CDR3nt: TGTGCCAGCAGTATTGACAGGGGACCCTACAATGAGCAGTTCTTC
j_gene: TRBJ1-2; len: 15; d_gene: TRBD1; abundance: NA; v_gene: TRBV6-1; CDR3aa: CASRTPGTGTYGYTF; CDR3nt: TGTGCCAGCAGAACCCCCGGGACAGGAACCTATGGCTACACCTTC
j_gene: TRBJ2-1; len: 15; d_gene: NA; abundance: few; v_gene: TRBV5-4; CDR3aa: CASSGGRGRRNEQFF; CDR3nt: TGTGCCAGCAGCGGCGGCCGAGGGAGGAGGAATGAGCAGTTCTTC
j_gene: TRBJ2-5; len: 12; d_gene: NA; abundance: NA; v_gene: TRBV2; CDR3aa: CASKWTALGQYF; CDR3nt: TGTGCCAGCAAGTGGACAGCCTTAGGGCAGTACTTC
j_gene: TRBJ2-1; len: 16; d_gene: TRBD2; abundance: few; v_gene: TRBV27; CDR3aa: CASSSGSGGLYNEQFF; CDR3nt: TGTGCCAGCAGTTCCGGCTCGGGAGGACTCTACAATGAGCAGTTCTTC
j_gene: TRBJ2-1; len: 16; d_gene: NA; abundance: once; v_gene: TRBV5-1; CDR3aa: CASSFERAEDYNEQFF; CDR3nt: TGCGCCAGCAGCTTTGAGAGGGCTGAGGATTACAATGAGCAGTTCTTC
j_gene: TRBJ1-1; len: 13; d_gene: NA; abundance: NA; v_gene: TRBV18; CDR3aa: CASSLGQNTEAFF; CDR3nt: TGTGCCAGCTCACTGGGCCAAAACACTGAAGCTTTCTTT
j_gene: TRBJ2-7; len: 16; d_gene: NA; abundance: NA; v_gene: TRBV9; CDR3aa: CASSGGGEGAIYEQYF; CDR3nt: TGTGCCAGCAGCGGGGGAGGAGAGGGGGCGATCTACGAGCAGTACTTC